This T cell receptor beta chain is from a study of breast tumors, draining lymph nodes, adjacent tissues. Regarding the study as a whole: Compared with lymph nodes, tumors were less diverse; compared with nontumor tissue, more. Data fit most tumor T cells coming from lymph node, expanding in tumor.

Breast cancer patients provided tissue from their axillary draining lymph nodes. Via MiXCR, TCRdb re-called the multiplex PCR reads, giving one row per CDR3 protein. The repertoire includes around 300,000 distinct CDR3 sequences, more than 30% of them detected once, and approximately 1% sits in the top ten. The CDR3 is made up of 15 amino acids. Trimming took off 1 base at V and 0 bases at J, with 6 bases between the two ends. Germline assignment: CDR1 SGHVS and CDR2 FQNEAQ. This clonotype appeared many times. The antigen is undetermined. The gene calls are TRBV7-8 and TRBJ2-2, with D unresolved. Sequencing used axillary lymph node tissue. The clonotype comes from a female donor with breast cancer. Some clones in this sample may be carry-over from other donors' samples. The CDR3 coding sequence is TGTGCCAGCAGCTTAGAGGTTGCGAACACCGGGGAGCTGTTTTTT. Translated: CASSLEVANTGELFF.